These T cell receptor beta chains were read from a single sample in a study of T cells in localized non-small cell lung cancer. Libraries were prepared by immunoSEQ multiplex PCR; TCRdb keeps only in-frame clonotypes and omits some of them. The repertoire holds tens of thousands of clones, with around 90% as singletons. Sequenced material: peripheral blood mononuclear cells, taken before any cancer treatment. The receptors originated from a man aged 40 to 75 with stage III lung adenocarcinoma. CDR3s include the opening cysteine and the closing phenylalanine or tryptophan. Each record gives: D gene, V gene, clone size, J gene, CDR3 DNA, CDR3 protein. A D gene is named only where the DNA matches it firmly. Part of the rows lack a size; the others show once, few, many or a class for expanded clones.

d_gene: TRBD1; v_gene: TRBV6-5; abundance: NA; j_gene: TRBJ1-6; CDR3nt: TGTGCCAGCAGAAAGGACAGGGGTGGTTCACCCCTCCACTTT; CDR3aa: CASRKDRGGSPLHF
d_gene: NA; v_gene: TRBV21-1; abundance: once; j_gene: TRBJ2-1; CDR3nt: TGTGCCAGCAGCAAAAATCTGGATGAGCAGTTCTTC; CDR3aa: CASSKNLDEQFF
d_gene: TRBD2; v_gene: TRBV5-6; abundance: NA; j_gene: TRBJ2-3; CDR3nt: TGTGCCAGCAGCTTGTTGTCCACTAGCGGGGGGACAGATACGCAGTATTTT; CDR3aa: CASSLLSTSGGTDTQYF
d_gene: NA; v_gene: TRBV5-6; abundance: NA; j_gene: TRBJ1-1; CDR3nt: TGTGCCAGCAGCTTTTTCGGGACGCCAGGCACTGAAGCTTTCTTT; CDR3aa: CASSFFGTPGTEAFF
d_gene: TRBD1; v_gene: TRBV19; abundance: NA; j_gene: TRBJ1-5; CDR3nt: TGTGCCAGTAGTAAAGACAGGGGGCGAACTCTCAATCAGCCCCAGCATTTT; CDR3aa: CASSKDRGRTLNQPQHF
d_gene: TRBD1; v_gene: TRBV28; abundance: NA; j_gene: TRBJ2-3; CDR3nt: TGTGCCAGCAGTCCCCCGGGACAGGGGGTCGGTACGCAGTATTTT; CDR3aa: CASSPPGQGVGTQYF
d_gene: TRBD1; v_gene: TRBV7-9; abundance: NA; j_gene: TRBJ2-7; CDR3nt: TGTGCCAGCAGCCCCCTGGGACAGACCCTTAGCTCCTACGAGCAGTACTTC; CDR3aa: CASSPLGQTLSSYEQYF
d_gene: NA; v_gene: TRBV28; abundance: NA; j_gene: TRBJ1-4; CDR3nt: TGTGCCAGCAGCCTTCGGGGTTCCGGATTCGGAAAACTGTTTTTT; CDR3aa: CASSLRGSGFGKLFF
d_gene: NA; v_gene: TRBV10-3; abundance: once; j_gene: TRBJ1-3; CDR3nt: TGTGCCATCAGTTCCACGGACTGGAGAATCGGAAACACCATATATTTT; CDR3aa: CAISSTDWRIGNTIYF
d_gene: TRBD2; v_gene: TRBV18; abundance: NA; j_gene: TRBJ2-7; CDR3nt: TGTGCCAGCTCACCCACCCAGCGGGGTAACTACGAGCAGTACTTC; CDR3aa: CASSPTQRGNYEQYF
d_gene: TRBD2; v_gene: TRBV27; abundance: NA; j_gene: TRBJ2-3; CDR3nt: TGTGCCAGCAGTTCGCGGGGGGTGGGCACAGATACGCAGTATTTT; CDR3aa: CASSSRGVGTDTQYF
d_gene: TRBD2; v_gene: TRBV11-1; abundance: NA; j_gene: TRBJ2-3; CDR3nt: TGTGCCAGCAGCCCCCAGAGAGTAGCGGGGGGGCGTTCAGATACGCAGTATTTT; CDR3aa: CASSPQRVAGGRSDTQYF
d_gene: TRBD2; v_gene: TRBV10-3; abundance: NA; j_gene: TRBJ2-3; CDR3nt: TGTGCCATCAGCGATCCGGGACTAGCGGGGGCAAGCACAGATACGCAGTATTTT; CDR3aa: CAISDPGLAGASTDTQYF
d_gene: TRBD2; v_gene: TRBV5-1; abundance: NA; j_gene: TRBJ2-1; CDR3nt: TGCGCCAGCAGCCGGACTAGCGGGGACACCCAAAGCTCCTACAATGAGCAGTTCTTC; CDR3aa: CASSRTSGDTQSSYNEQFF
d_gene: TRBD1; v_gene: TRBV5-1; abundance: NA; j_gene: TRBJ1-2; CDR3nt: TGCGCCAGTCGACAGGGGACTAACTATGGCTACACCTTC; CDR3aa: CASRQGTNYGYTF
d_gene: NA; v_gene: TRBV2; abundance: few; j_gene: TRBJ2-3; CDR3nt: TGTGCCAGCAGTGTAAGGACAGAAACGCAGTATTTT; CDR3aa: CASSVRTETQYF
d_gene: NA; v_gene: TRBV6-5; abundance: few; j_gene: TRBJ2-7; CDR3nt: TGTGCCAGCAGTTTACAGGGGACTACGGGACGTTACGAGCAGTACTTC; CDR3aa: CASSLQGTTGRYEQYF
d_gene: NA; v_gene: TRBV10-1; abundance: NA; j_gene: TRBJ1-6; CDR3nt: TGCGCCAGCACCCCTGGGGGGGGGAATTCACCCCTCCACTTT; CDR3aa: CASTPGGGNSPLHF
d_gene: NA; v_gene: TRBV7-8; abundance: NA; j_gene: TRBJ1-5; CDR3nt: TGTGCCAGCAGCTTAGAGGGGAGGAGGGACAATCAGCCCCAGCATTTT; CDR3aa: CASSLEGRRDNQPQHF
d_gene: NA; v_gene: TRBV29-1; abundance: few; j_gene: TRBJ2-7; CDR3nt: TGCAGCGTTCGGCGTGGGGACGAGCAGTACTTC; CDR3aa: CSVRRGDEQYF